This T cell receptor beta chain was profiled in a study of cytomegalovirus exposure and HLA in healthy donors. Study in general: The same platform as the approximately 660 first-cohort repertoires was used for the 130 or so validation repertoires, a later analysis reported. Findings and limits, study-wide: Cytomegalovirus status was reportedly diagnosed by the classifier with high sensitivity and specificity.

V gave up 4 bases and J gave up 3 bases; unmatched junction bases: 5. Looked up from germline, CDR1 is GTSNPN and CDR2 is SVGIG (reference sequence). The CDR3 has 15 residues. Profiling relied on immunoSEQ multiplex PCR, and the TCRdb table lists in-frame clones only, not all of them. In the table there are tens of thousands of clones, more than 85% of which are singletons. As to this clone: Its antigen is as yet unknown.

The sample comprised PBMCs. The rearrangement links TRBV30 to TRBJ2-3, with 12 bases aligning to TRBD2. The sequence derives from a woman aged 18-29 years in good health and CMV-seronegative. This chain's CDR3 is CAWTLAGGPTDTQYF. In nucleotides, the CDR3 is TGTGCCTGGACCCTAGCGGGAGGGCCGACAGATACGCAGTATTTT.